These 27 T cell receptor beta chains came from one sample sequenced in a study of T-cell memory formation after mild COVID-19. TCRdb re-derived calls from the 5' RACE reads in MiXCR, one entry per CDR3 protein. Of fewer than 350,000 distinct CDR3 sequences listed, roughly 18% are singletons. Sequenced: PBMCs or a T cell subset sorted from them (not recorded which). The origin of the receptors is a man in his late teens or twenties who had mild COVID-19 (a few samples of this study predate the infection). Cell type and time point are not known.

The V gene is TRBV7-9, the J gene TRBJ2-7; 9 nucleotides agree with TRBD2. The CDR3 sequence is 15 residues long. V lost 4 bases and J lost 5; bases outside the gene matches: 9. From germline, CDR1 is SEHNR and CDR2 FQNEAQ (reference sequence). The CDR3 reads CASSYRTSEGNEQYF. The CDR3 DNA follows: TGTGCCAGCAGCTACAGGACTAGCGAGGGGAACGAGCAGTACTTC.

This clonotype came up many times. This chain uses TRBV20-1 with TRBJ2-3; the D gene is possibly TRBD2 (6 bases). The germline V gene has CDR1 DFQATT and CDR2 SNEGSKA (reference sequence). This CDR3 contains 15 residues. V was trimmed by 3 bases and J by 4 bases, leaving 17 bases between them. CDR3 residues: CSARADYSFADTQYF. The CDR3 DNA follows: TGCAGTGCTAGGGCGGACTATAGTTTTGCAGATACGCAGTATTTT.

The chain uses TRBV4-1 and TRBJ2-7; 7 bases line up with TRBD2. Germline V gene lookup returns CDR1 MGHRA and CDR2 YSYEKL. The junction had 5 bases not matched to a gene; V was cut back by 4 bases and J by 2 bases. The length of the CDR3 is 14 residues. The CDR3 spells CASSRGSMTYEQYF. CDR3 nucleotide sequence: TGCGCCAGCAGCCGCGGGAGCATGACCTACGAGCAGTACTTC.

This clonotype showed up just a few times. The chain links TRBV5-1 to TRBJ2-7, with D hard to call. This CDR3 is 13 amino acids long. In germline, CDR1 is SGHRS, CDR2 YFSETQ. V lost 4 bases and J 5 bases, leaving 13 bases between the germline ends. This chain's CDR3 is CASSVSYSDEQYV. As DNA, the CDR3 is TGCGCCAGCAGCGTCTCCTATTCGGACGAGCAGTACGTC.

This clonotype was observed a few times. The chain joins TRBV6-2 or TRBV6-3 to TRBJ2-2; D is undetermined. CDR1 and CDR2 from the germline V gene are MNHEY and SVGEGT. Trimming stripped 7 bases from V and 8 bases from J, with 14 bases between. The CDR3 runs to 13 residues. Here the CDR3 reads CASTKDLAGELFF. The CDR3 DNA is TGTGCCAGCACCAAGGACCTGGCTGGGGAGCTGTTTTTT.

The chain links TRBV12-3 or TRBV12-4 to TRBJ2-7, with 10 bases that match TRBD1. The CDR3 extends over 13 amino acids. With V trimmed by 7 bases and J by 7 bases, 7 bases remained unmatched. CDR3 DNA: TGTGCCAGCACCCGGGACAGGGGTGGTGAGCAGTACTTC. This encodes CASTRDRGGEQYF.

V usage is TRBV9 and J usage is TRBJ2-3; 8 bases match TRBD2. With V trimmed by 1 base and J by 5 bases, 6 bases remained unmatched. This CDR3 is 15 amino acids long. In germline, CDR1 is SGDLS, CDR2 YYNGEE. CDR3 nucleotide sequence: TGTGCCAGCAGCGTATCGGCGGGGGGTCAAGATACGCAGTATTTT. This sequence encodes CASSVSAGGQDTQYF.

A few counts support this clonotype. The CDR3 sequence is CATSVPGQAKNEQFF. The CDR3 DNA follows: TGTGCCACCAGTGTTCCGGGACAGGCAAAGAATGAGCAGTTCTTC. The rearrangement joins TRBV24-1 to TRBJ2-1; 8 bases align to TRBD1. Losses at the gene ends were 5 bases for V and 7 bases for J; bases not matched to a gene: 9. The CDR3 runs 15 residues. The germline gives CDR1 KGHDR, CDR2 SFDVKD.

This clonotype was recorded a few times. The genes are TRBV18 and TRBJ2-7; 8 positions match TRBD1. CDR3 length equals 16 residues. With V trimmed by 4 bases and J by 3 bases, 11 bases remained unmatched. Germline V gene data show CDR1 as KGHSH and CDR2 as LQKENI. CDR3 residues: CASSLGSTGAIYEQYV. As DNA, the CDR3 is TGTGCCAGCTCACTGGGCTCGACAGGGGCTATCTACGAGCAGTACGTC.

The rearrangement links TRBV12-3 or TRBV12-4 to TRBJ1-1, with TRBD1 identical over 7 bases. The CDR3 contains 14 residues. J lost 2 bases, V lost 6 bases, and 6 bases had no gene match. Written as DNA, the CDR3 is TGTGCCAGCAGGGGGGGGACAGCTAACACTGAAGCTTTCTTT. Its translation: CASRGGTANTEAFF.

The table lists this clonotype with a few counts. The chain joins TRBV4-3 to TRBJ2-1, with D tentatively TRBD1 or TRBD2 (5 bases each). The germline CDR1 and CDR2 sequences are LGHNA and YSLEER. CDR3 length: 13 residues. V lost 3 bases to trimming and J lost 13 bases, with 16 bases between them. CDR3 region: CASSQRFGDDQFF. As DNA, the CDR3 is TGCGCCAGCAGCCAGCGATTCGGGGACGACCAGTTCTTC.

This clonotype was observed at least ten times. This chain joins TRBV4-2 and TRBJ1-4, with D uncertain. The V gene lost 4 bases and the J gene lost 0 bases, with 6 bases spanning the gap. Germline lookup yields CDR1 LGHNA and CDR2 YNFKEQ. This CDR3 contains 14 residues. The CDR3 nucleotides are TGTGCCAGCAGCCCCCAGGCAACTAATGAAAAACTGTTTTTT. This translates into CASSPQATNEKLFF.

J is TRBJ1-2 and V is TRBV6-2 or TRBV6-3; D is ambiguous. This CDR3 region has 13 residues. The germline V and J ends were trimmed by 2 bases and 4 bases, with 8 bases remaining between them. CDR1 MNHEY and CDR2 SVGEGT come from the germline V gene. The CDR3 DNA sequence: TGTGCCAGCAGTTACATGGCGGGCTATGGCTACACCTTC. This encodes CASSYMAGYGYTF.

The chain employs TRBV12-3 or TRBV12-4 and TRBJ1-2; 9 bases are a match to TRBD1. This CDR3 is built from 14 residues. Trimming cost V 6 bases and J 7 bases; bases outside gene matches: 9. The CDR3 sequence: CASRHRGRGFGYTF. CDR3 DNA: TGTGCCAGCAGGCACAGGGGGCGCGGATTTGGCTACACCTTC.

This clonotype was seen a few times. This CDR3 is CSASIEKLFF. The CDR3 DNA sequence: TGCAGTGCTAGTATAGAAAAACTGTTTTTT. This sequence joins TRBV20-1 and TRBJ1-4, with unresolved D. Germline loops: CDR1 DFQATT, CDR2 SNEGSKA (reference sequence). This CDR3 is 10 amino acids long. V shed 3 bases and J shed 8 bases, with 4 bases lying between them.

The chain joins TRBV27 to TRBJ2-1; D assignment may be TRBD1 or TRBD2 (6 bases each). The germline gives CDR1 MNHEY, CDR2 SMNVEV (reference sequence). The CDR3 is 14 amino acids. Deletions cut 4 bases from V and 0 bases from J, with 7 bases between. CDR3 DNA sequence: TGTGCCAGCAGTTGGGGGGCCTCCTACAATGAGCAGTTCTTC. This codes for CASSWGASYNEQFF.

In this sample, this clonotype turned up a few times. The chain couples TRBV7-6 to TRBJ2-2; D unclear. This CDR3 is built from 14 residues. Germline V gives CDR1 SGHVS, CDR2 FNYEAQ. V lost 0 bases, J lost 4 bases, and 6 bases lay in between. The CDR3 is CASSLASRTGELFF. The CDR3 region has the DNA TGTGCCAGCAGCTTAGCGTCCCGCACCGGGGAGCTGTTTTTT.

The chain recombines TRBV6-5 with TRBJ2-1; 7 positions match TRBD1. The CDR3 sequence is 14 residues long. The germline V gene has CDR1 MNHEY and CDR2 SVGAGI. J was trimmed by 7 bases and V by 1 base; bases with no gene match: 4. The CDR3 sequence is CASSYLTGTNEQFF. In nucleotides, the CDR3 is TGTGCCAGCAGTTACTTGACAGGGACGAATGAGCAGTTCTTC.

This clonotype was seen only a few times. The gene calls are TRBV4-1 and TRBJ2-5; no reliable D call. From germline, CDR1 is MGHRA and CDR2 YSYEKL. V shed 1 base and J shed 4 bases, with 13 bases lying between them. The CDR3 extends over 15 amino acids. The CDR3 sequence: CASSQAAEWAETQYF. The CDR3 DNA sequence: TGCGCCAGCAGCCAAGCGGCCGAGTGGGCAGAGACCCAGTACTTC.

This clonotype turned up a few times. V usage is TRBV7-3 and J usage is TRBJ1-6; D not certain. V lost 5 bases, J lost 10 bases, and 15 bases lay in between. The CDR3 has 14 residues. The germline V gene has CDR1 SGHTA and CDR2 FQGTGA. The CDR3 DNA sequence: TGTGCCAGCAGCGCATCAGGATTAGGATCACCCCTCCACTTT. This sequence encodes CASSASGLGSPLHF.

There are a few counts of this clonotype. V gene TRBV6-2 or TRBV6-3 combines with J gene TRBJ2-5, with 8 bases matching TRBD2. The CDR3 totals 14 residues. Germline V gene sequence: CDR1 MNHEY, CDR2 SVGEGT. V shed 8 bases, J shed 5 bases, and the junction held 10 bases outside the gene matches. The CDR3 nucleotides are TGTGCCAGCGGGGGACTAGTACCCTCGGAGACCCAGTACTTC. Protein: CASGGLVPSETQYF.

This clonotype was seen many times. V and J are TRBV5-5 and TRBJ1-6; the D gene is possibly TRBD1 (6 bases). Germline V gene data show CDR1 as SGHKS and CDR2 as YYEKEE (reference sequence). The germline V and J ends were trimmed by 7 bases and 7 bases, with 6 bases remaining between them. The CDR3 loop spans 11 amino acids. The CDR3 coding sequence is TGTGCCAGCGGACAGAATTCACCCCTCCACTTT. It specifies CASGQNSPLHF.

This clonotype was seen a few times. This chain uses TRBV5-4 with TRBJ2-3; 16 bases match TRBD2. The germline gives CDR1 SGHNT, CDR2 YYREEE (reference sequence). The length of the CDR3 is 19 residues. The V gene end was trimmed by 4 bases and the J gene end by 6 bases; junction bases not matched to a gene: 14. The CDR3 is CASSPGLAGGPVGVDTQYF. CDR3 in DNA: TGTGCCAGCAGCCCGGGACTAGCGGGGGGGCCCGTCGGTGTGGATACGCAGTATTTT.

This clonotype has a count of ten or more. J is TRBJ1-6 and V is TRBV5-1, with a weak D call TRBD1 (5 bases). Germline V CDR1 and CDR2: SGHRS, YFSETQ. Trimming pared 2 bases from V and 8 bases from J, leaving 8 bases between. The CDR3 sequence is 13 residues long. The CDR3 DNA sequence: TGCGCCAGCAGCTTAAAACAGGATTCACCCCTCCACTTT. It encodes CASSLKQDSPLHF.

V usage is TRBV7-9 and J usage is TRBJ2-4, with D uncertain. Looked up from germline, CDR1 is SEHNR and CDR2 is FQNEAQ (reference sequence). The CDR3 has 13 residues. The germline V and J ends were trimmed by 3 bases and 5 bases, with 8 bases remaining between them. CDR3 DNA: TGTGCCAGCAGCTTGATGGGTCAAAACATTCAGTACTTC. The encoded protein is CASSLMGQNIQYF.

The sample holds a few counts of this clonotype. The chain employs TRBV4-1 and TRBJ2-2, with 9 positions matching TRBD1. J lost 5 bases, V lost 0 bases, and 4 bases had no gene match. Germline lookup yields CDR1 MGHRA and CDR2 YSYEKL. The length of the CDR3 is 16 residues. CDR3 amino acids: CASSQEGQGGTGELFF. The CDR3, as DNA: TGCGCCAGCAGCCAAGAGGGACAGGGAGGTACCGGGGAGCTGTTTTTT.

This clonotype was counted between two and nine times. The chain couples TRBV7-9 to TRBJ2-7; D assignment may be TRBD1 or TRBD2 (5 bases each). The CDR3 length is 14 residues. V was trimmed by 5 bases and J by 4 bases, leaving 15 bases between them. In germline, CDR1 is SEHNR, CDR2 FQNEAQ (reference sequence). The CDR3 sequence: CASSAFGGPYEQYF. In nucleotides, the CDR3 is TGTGCCAGCAGCGCTTTTGGGGGTCCTTACGAGCAGTACTTC.